This TCR beta chain was retrieved from a study of cytomegalovirus exposure and HLA in healthy donors. Study-level information: Of all 400 or so donors who were genotyped, around 79% belonged to the Caucasian-associated ancestry cluster.

In the PCR, 60 Vbeta and 13 Jbeta primers were used. TCRdb's copy holds only in-frame clones and misses some; the assay was immunoSEQ multiplex PCR. The sample shows about 130,000 clones, approximately 80% of them seen only once. Overall study findings and caveats: In an earlier analysis, most TCR beta V segments were productive about 87% or about 30% of the time. Reported findings show TCR beta sequences accurately forecast HLA-A and HLA-B alleles in most subjects.

In the case of this clone: As yet, its antigen is unknown.

With 8 bases removed from V and 5 bases from J, the gap between germline ends came to 7 bases. The CDR3 is 11 amino acids. Looked up from germline, CDR1 is SNHLY and CDR2 is FYNNEI. The clonotype originates from a middle-aged man in good health and CMV-seronegative. The rearrangement joins TRBV2 to TRBJ1-5; D not resolved. What was sequenced was PBMCs. The chain's CDR3 is CASRSDQPQHF. The CDR3 DNA sequence: TGTGCCAGCCGATCGGATCAGCCCCAGCATTTT.